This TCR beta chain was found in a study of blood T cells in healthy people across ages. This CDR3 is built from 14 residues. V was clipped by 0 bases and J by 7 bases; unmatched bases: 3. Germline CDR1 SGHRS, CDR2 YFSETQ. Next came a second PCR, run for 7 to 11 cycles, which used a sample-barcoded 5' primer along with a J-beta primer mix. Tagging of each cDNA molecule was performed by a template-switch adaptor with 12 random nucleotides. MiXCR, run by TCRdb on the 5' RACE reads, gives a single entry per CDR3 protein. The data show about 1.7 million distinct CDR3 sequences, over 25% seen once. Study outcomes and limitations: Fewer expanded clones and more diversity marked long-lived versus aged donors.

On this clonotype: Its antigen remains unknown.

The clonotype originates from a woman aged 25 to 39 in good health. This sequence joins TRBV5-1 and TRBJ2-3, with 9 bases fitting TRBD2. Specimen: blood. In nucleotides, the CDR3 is TGCGCCAGCAGCTTGGGCGGGGGGGCCTATACGCAGTATTTT. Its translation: CASSLGGGAYTQYF.